In this sample, the clone carrying this T cell receptor (beta chain) turned up a few times. Its antigen is currently unknown. This sample is part of a study of cytomegalovirus exposure and HLA in healthy donors. J lost 4 bases, V lost 5 bases, and 9 bases had no gene match. CDR1 and CDR2 from the germline V gene are MNHEY and SVGAGI. CDR3 size: 15 residues. PCR primers comprised 60 Vbeta and 13 Jbeta primers. The protocol was immunoSEQ multiplex PCR, while the TCRdb copy is restricted to in-frame clones and leaves out a portion. The repertoire holds approximately 170,000 clones, around three quarters seen once, with about 2% in the top ten. Study results and limitations: Highly shared sequence variants in one cluster were likely a sequencing artifact. Researchers counted 150 to 200 TCR beta chains as cytomegalovirus-associated.

The chain has TRBV6-5 and TRBJ1-1; 8 bases map to TRBD1. This receptor was identified in a woman younger than 45 in good health and CMV-seropositive. What was sequenced was PBMCs. CDR3 sequence reads: CASSGLQGAGTEAFF. In DNA form, the CDR3 reads TGTGCCAGCAGTGGACTTCAGGGGGCTGGCACTGAAGCTTTCTTT.